Below are 24 T cell receptor beta chains sequenced from a single sample in a study of PD-1 blockade in classical Hodgkin lymphoma. Every patient had relapsed following autologous stem cell transplantation, and cohorts differed in brentuximab vedotin exposure. The table came from immunoSEQ multiplex PCR; TCRdb's copy has only in-frame clones and leaves some out. The sample shows about 110,000 clones, roughly nine tenths of them seen only once. The sample was peripheral blood mononuclear cells (PBMCs), taken before the second cycle of nivolumab. All receptors come from a human donor with classical Hodgkin lymphoma.

The chain has TRBV7-2 and TRBJ2-3; D could derive from TRBD1 or TRBD2 (5 bases each). CDR1 and CDR2 (germline): SGHTA, FQGNSA. Trimming pared 6 bases from V and 1 base from J, leaving 17 bases between. The length of the CDR3 is 16 residues. The CDR3 is CASRLGDALRTDTQYF. In DNA, the CDR3 is TGTGCCAGCAGACTCGGGGACGCCCTTCGCACAGATACGCAGTATTTT.

CDR3 region: CASRTTGTSYGYTF. Here the CDR3 DNA reads TGTGCCAGCAGGACGACCGGGACTTCCTATGGCTACACCTTC. J is TRBJ1-2 and V is TRBV6-5; tentative D call: TRBD1 (5 bases). Germline CDR1 MNHEY, CDR2 SVGAGI. CDR3 length equals 14 residues. V was clipped by 6 bases and J by 4 bases, with 15 bases between them.

This sequence joins TRBV4-2 and TRBJ1-2; D is unclear. The length of the CDR3 is 14 residues. Trimming took off 5 bases at V and 7 bases at J, with 17 bases between the two ends. CDR1 LGHNA and CDR2 YNFKEQ come from the germline V gene. The CDR3 bases are TGTGCCAGCAGCTTGGGTGGTTTACGTGCTGGCTACACCTTC. Translated: CASSLGGLRAGYTF.

The V gene is TRBV30, the J gene TRBJ1-2; 7 nucleotides line up with TRBD1. The junction had 7 bases not matched to a gene; V was cut back by 2 bases and J by 7 bases. Germline assignment: CDR1 GTSNPN and CDR2 SVGIG (reference sequence). This CDR3 region has 13 residues. Written as DNA, the CDR3 is TGTGCCTGGAGTATTCAGGGGGGAGCTGGCTACACCTTC. Translating it yields CAWSIQGGAGYTF. The full variable domain, rest sourced from reference TRBV30 and TRBJ1-2, is SQTIHQWPATLVQPVGSPLSLECTVEGTSNPNLYWYRQAAGRGLQLLFYSVGIGQISSEVPQNLSASRPQDRQFILSSKKLLLSDSGFYLCAWSIQGGAGYTFGSGTRLTVV.

This chain connects TRBV27 to TRBJ2-7; 9 nucleotides align to TRBD1. Germline CDR1 and CDR2: MNHEY and SMNVEV (reference sequence). V gave up 5 bases and J gave up 4 bases; unmatched junction bases: 12. This CDR3 comprises 16 residues. CDR3 sequence (DNA): TGTGCCAGCAGTCCACTCATGACAGGGGGGTTTTACGAGCAGTACTTC. Translation: CASSPLMTGGFYEQYF.

This clone was recorded only once. A much larger clone lies one base from this, so it may be a read error. The chain has TRBV5-6 and TRBJ2-7; 9 bases match TRBD1. The V gene end was trimmed by 3 bases and the J gene end by 2 bases; junction bases not matched to a gene: 3. Germline lookup yields CDR1 SGHDT and CDR2 YYEEEE. The CDR3 runs 14 residues. The CDR3 DNA reads as TGTGCCAGCAGCTCCGGGACAGGGACCTACGAGCAGTACTTC. This encodes CASSSGTGTYEQYF.

The chain recombines TRBV28 with TRBJ1-2; D gene uncertain. The V and J ends lost 6 bases and 6 bases respectively, with 11 bases between them. The CDR3 consists of 12 residues. The germline V gene encodes CDR1 MDHEN and CDR2 SYDVKM. CDR3 sequence reads: CASRSGMHGYTF. CDR3 nucleotide sequence: TGTGCCAGCAGGTCGGGCATGCATGGCTACACCTTC.

The V and J genes are TRBV18 and TRBJ2-7; possible D gene TRBD1, 6 bases. Germline V gene lookup returns CDR1 KGHSH and CDR2 LQKENI. The V gene lost 6 bases and the J gene lost 2 bases, with 20 bases spanning the gap. This CDR3 contains 16 residues. The CDR3 nucleotides are TGTGCCAGCTCTCAAAGTCAAGGGGGTGGCACCTACGAGCAGTACTTC. Amino acids: CASSQSQGGGTYEQYF. The full variable domain, in which reference TRBV18 and TRBJ2-7 provide the parts outside the CDR3, is NAGVMQNPRHLVRRRGQEARLRCSPMKGHSHVYWYRQLPEEGLKFMVYLQKENIIDESGMPKERFSAEFPKEGPSILRIQQVVRGDSAAYFCASSQSQGGGTYEQYFGPGTRLTVT.

This rearrangement joins TRBV4-3 to TRBJ1-2; TRBD1 aligns across 7 bases. The V gene end was trimmed by 1 base and the J gene end by 4 bases; junction bases not matched to a gene: 12. CDR1 is LGHNA, CDR2 YSLEER, per germline. CDR3 length: 17 amino acids. The CDR3 is CASSQADIGTATYGYTF. The DNA of the CDR3 is TGCGCCAGCAGCCAAGCCGACATCGGGACAGCAACCTATGGCTACACCTTC.

The CDR3 reads CASSHTIMSSYNEQFF. The CDR3, as DNA: TGCGCCAGCAGCCACACAATCATGAGCTCCTACAATGAGCAGTTCTTC. The chain has TRBV4-1 and TRBJ2-1, with no clear D. The CDR3 covers 16 residues. Germline V gene sequence: CDR1 MGHRA, CDR2 YSYEKL. Trimming shortened V by 3 bases and J by 0 bases, and 12 bases separated the two germline ends.

V and J are TRBV5-1 and TRBJ1-1, with TRBD1 matching over 10 bases. The ends lost 3 bases at V and 2 bases at J; junction bases unmatched: 13. The CDR3 has 18 amino acids. Germline V lookup: CDR1 SGHRS, CDR2 YFSETQ. The CDR3 region is CASSYATGGVIRNTEAFF. The CDR3 coding sequence is TGCGCCAGCAGCTATGCGACAGGGGGCGTTATCCGAAACACTGAAGCTTTCTTT.

This chain links TRBV19 with TRBJ2-3; D is uncertain. This CDR3 spans 15 amino acids. The germline V and J ends were trimmed by 1 base and 2 bases, with 10 bases remaining between them. Germline V gene data show CDR1 as LNHDA and CDR2 as SQIVND (reference sequence). CDR3 sequence: CASSIGPGNTDTQYF. DNA of the CDR3: TGTGCCAGTAGTATAGGGCCAGGAAACACAGATACGCAGTATTTT.

The chain has TRBV11-2 and TRBJ2-1, with 13 bases fitting TRBD2. J lost 7 bases, V lost 6 bases, and 15 bases had no gene match. Germline CDR1 reads SGHAT; CDR2 reads FQNNGV. The CDR3 covers 18 residues. The CDR3 region is CASRQVGLAGARGNEQFF. Written as DNA, the CDR3 is TGTGCCAGCAGGCAGGTCGGACTAGCGGGAGCAAGGGGGAATGAGCAGTTCTTC.

This rearrangement joins TRBV7-2 to TRBJ1-5, with D unclear. Trimming cost V 3 bases and J 3 bases, with 9 bases left between them. This CDR3 is 14 amino acids long. Per germline, CDR1 SGHTA and CDR2 FQGNSA. The CDR3 loop is CASSLTLPNQPQHF. In DNA, the CDR3 is TGTGCCAGCAGCTTGACATTACCCAATCAGCCCCAGCATTTT.

A single count supports this clone. This chain connects TRBV18 to TRBJ1-2, with 7 positions matching TRBD1. This CDR3 has 16 amino acids. Germline CDR1 and CDR2: KGHSH and LQKENI. V lost 2 bases, J lost 8 bases, and 14 bases stayed unmatched. The CDR3: CASSPDGQALFRGYTF. CDR3 nucleotide sequence: TGTGCCAGCTCACCAGATGGACAGGCCCTTTTTCGGGGCTACACCTTC.

The J gene is TRBJ1-1, the V gene TRBV7-8; tentatively, D is TRBD1 (6 bases). Germline V CDR1 and CDR2: SGHVS, FQNEAQ. Trimming removed 0 bases from V and 1 base from J, with 12 bases in between. There are 16 residues in the CDR3. CDR3 nucleotide sequence: TGTGCCAGCAGCTTAGCGGCAGGGGAGCCGAACACTGAAGCTTTCTTT. It codes for CASSLAAGEPNTEAFF.

In DNA, the CDR3 is TGTGCCAGCAGTTTTGGGGGGTGGTTCACTGAAGCTTTCTTT. This translates into CASSFGGWFTEAFF. This chain links TRBV28 with TRBJ1-1, with a possible D match to TRBD1 (5 bases). Trimming took 3 bases from V and 4 from J, leaving 12 bases between them. The length of the CDR3 is 14 residues. CDR1 and CDR2 from the germline V gene are MDHEN and SYDVKM.

This clone has a single count. V usage is TRBV7-9 and J usage is TRBJ2-5, with D possibly matching TRBD2 (6 bases). Germline V lookup: CDR1 SEHNR, CDR2 FQNEAQ (reference sequence). There are 17 residues in the CDR3. V was trimmed by 6 bases and J by 2 bases, leaving 22 bases between them. The CDR3 DNA reads as TGTGCCAGCAGACCTATGGCCGGGGACTTCCGTCAAGAGACCCAGTACTTC. The encoded protein is CASRPMAGDFRQETQYF.

On this clone: This sample includes further DNA sequences coding for the same CDR3. The genes are TRBV2 and TRBJ1-3; no clear D. Germline V gene data show CDR1 as SNHLY and CDR2 as FYNNEI. The CDR3 spans 14 residues. V gave up 7 bases and J gave up 0 bases, with 10 bases separating them. The CDR3 is CASKYGSSGNTIYF. The CDR3 DNA follows: TGTGCCAGCAAATATGGCTCCTCTGGAAACACCATATATTTT.

The chain combines TRBV20-1 with TRBJ2-7; D unclear. The V gene lost 5 bases and the J gene lost 6 bases, with 11 bases spanning the gap. CDR1 and CDR2 (germline): DFQATT, SNEGSKA (reference sequence). The CDR3 consists of 11 residues. In DNA form, the CDR3 reads TGCAGTGCTCTTAGGGTCCCCGAGCAGTACTTC. Translation gives CSALRVPEQYF.

Here the CDR3 reads CASSPVGTYEQYF. The CDR3 nucleotides are TGTGCCAGCTCACCCGTGGGGACCTACGAGCAGTACTTC. The V and J genes are TRBV18 and TRBJ2-7; D is unclear. Trimming removed 3 bases from V and 2 bases from J, with 8 bases in between. The CDR3 is made up of 13 amino acids. The V gene's germline CDR1 is KGHSH and CDR2 LQKENI.

The CDR3 nucleotides are TGTGCCAGCAGCTCGGACAGGACGGGCGAGCAGTACTTC. This codes for CASSSDRTGEQYF. This chain connects TRBV5-4 to TRBJ2-7; 7 positions agree with TRBD1. The CDR3 is made up of 13 amino acids. The germline CDR1 and CDR2 sequences are SGHNT and YYREEE (reference sequence). V trimming: 3 bases; J trimming: 6 bases; junction bases outside the gene matches: 6.

In its sample, this clone was seen once. V is TRBV11-2 and J is TRBJ1-1; 10 positions match TRBD1. Unmatched junction bases numbered 6, after V lost 1 base and J lost 1 base. Per the germline V gene, CDR1 is SGHAT and CDR2 is FQNNGV. The length of the CDR3 is 17 residues. The CDR3 DNA reads TGTGCCAGCAGCTTAGTTCCGGGACAGGGGCCGAACACTGAAGCTTTCTTT. This encodes CASSLVPGQGPNTEAFF.

This clone appeared a few times. V gene TRBV18 combines with J gene TRBJ2-7; D is possibly TRBD2 (6 bases). The CDR3 covers 13 residues. Germline CDR1 KGHSH, CDR2 LQKENI. Trimming left V 2 bases short and J 6 bases short, with 11 bases between. The CDR3 reads CASSPGDSREQYF. CDR3 DNA: TGTGCCAGCTCACCAGGGGACTCGCGCGAGCAGTACTTC. Looking up the rest from reference TRBV18 and TRBJ2-7 gives the full variable domain: NAGVMQNPRHLVRRRGQEARLRCSPMKGHSHVYWYRQLPEEGLKFMVYLQKENIIDESGMPKERFSAEFPKEGPSILRIQQVVRGDSAAYFCASSPGDSREQYFGPGTRLTVT.